The 23 T cell receptor beta chains presented below share a single source sample, sequenced in a study of blood T cell repertoires in COVID-19. The method was immunoSEQ multiplex PCR; TCRdb's version includes in-frame clones alone and lacks a portion of them. The data contain a few hundred thousand clones, 88% of them singletons. The source material was PBMCs or T cells enriched from blood (not recorded which). The receptor set was obtained from a woman aged 55-69 years in a cohort exposed to, infected with or recovered from COVID-19 (not recorded which).

The chain joins TRBV6-5 to TRBJ2-5; 11 bases are a match to TRBD2. V trimming: 2 bases; J trimming: 3 bases; junction bases outside the gene matches: 2. This CDR3 has 15 amino acids. Germline V CDR1 and CDR2: MNHEY, SVGAGI. The CDR3 sequence is CASSYLGLAEETQYF. As DNA, the CDR3 is TGTGCCAGCAGTTACCTGGGACTAGCGGAAGAGACCCAGTACTTC.

J is TRBJ2-7 and V is TRBV4-2; 8 bases are a match to TRBD2. V was clipped by 0 bases and J by 4 bases; unmatched bases: 14. Germline CDR1 and CDR2: LGHNA and YNFKEQ. CDR3 length equals 18 residues. The CDR3 DNA reads as TGTGCCAGCAGCCAAGAAGAGTTAGGGAGCGGGAGTTTTTACGAGCAGTACTTC. It encodes CASSQEELGSGSFYEQYF.

The V gene is TRBV4-3, the J gene TRBJ1-1, with 8 bases matching TRBD1. Trimming cost V 0 bases and J 6 bases; bases outside gene matches: 6. The CDR3 spans 15 residues. Per germline, CDR1 LGHNA and CDR2 YSLEER. In DNA form, the CDR3 reads TGCGCCAGCAGCCAAGAGGCAGGGGGCGTTTCTGAAGCTTTCTTT. Its translation: CASSQEAGGVSEAFF.

This chain connects TRBV2 to TRBJ1-5; TRBD1 is a possible D gene (6 bases). V lost 10 bases to trimming and J lost 4 bases, with 14 bases between them. Germline V gene lookup returns CDR1 SNHLY and CDR2 FYNNEI. CDR3 length: 13 amino acids. Here the CDR3 DNA reads TGTGCCACCACCCGGACAGTTAATCAGCCCCAGCATTTT. Amino acids: CATTRTVNQPQHF. The variable domain in full, with the rest retrieved from reference TRBV2 and TRBJ1-5, is EPEVTQTPSHQVTQMGQEVILRCVPISNHLYFYWYRQILGQKVEFLVSFYNNEISEKSEIFDDQFSVERPDGSNFTLKIRSTKLEDSAMYFCATTRTVNQPQHFGDGTRLSIL.

This clone appeared a single time. The V and J genes are TRBV7-3 and TRBJ2-1; TRBD2 is a possible D gene (6 bases). V was clipped by 2 bases and J by 1 base, with 9 bases between them. The CDR3 is 15 residues long. Germline values: CDR1 SGHTA, CDR2 FQGTGA. The CDR3 coding sequence is TGTGCCAGCAGCTTACCCGGGAGTTCCTACAATGAGCAGTTCTTC. Its protein is CASSLPGSSYNEQFF.

The CDR3 DNA follows: TGCGCCAGCAGCCCTGGCAGAGGAGCAACTAATGAAAAACTGTTTTTT. This gives the protein CASSPGRGATNEKLFF. The chain recombines TRBV10-1 with TRBJ1-4; D not resolved. Germline CDR1 WNHNN, CDR2 SYGVQD (reference sequence). The CDR3 consists of 16 residues. V was trimmed by 6 bases and J by 0 bases, leaving 14 bases between them.

This chain uses TRBV7-8 with TRBJ2-1; 8 bases match TRBD1. Germline CDR1 and CDR2: SGHVS and FQNEAQ. This CDR3 spans 13 amino acids. The trim removed 3 bases at V and 6 bases at J, leaving 1 base unmatched. The CDR3 protein is CASSLGQVNEQFF. For the CDR3, the DNA is TGTGCCAGCAGCTTGGGACAGGTCAATGAGCAGTTCTTC.

V gene TRBV7-2 combines with J gene TRBJ2-1; 8 positions match TRBD2. The V segment lost 1 base and the J segment 0 bases; nucleotides outside the gene matches: 2. Germline lookup yields CDR1 SGHTA and CDR2 FQGNSA. This CDR3 is 16 amino acids long. CDR3 DNA: TGTGCCAGCAGCTTAGACAGCGGGGGCTCCTACAATGAGCAGTTCTTC. The encoded protein is CASSLDSGGSYNEQFF.

V and J are TRBV3-1 (or the pseudogene TRBV3-2) and TRBJ1-4, with 8 bases aligning to TRBD1. The CDR3 has 15 amino acids. Germline CDR1 LGHDT, CDR2 YNNKEL (reference sequence). With V trimmed by 8 bases and J by 7 bases, 12 bases remained unmatched. CDR3 region: CASRGTGRRGEKLFF. The CDR3 DNA follows: TGTGCCAGCCGAGGGACAGGCAGACGGGGTGAAAAACTGTTTTTT.

This clone was counted at least ten times. This chain links TRBV1 with TRBJ1-4; TRBD1, the table's D call, was not compared with the DNA. TRBV1 is a listed pseudogene. The CDR3 totals 13 residues. CDR3 loop: CTSSQQGKGKLFF. In nucleotides, the CDR3 is TGCACCAGCAGCCAGCAGGGGAAGGGAAAACTGTTTTTT.

J is TRBJ1-5 and V is TRBV5-6; tentative D call: TRBD1 (5 bases). This CDR3 has 13 residues. Trimming removed 10 bases at V and 0 bases at J, with 11 bases between. Germline values: CDR1 SGHDT, CDR2 YYEEEE. In DNA form, the CDR3 reads TGTGCCCCCTTAAGGGGTAGCAATCAGCCCCAGCATTTT. It is translated as CAPLRGSNQPQHF.

The chain has TRBV11-2 and TRBJ2-1; 9 bases line up with TRBD2. After removal of 2 bases from V and 0 bases from J, the junction contained 5 bases not matched to a gene. The CDR3 has 17 amino acids. The germline V gene has CDR1 SGHAT and CDR2 FQNNGV. CDR3 sequence reads: CASSLWREGSSYNEQFF. The CDR3 region has the DNA TGTGCCAGCAGCTTATGGCGGGAGGGGAGCTCCTACAATGAGCAGTTCTTC.

CDR3 in DNA: TGCGCCAGCAGCTTGGGACAGGACTATGGCTACACCTTC. Encoded protein: CASSLGQDYGYTF. The chain combines TRBV5-1 with TRBJ1-2, with D possibly matching TRBD1 (6 bases). From germline, CDR1 is SGHRS and CDR2 YFSETQ. The germline V and J ends were trimmed by 0 bases and 3 bases, with 6 bases remaining between them. The CDR3 extends over 13 amino acids.

The chain links TRBV5-1 to TRBJ2-2, with 7 bases that match TRBD1. V lost 4 bases and J lost 6; bases outside the gene matches: 9. CDR1 is SGHRS and CDR2 is YFSETQ in the germline V gene. The CDR3 has 15 residues. CDR3 sequence reads: CASSSSLQGPGELFF. The CDR3 DNA is TGCGCCAGCAGCAGCTCTTTACAGGGGCCCGGGGAGCTGTTTTTT.

The V and J genes are TRBV7-9 and TRBJ1-1; 7 positions agree with TRBD1. The CDR3 contains 14 residues. The ends lost 5 bases at V and 3 bases at J; junction bases unmatched: 6. Germline CDR1 SEHNR, CDR2 FQNEAQ (reference sequence). The CDR3 nucleotides are TGTGCCAGCAGCGACCAGGGGGAGGACACTGAAGCTTTCTTT. Translated, it gives CASSDQGEDTEAFF.

The gene calls are TRBV5-4 and TRBJ1-2; D perhaps matches TRBD1 (5 bases). This CDR3 has 15 residues. Germline CDR1 and CDR2: SGHNT and YYREEE (reference sequence). V was cut by 1 base and J by 6 bases, with 16 bases left in between. Here the CDR3 DNA reads TGTGCCAGCAGCTTGATCACGGGGGGAATTGATGGCTACACCTTC. It is translated as CASSLITGGIDGYTF.

This clone was counted between two and nine times. The CDR3, as DNA: TGTGCCTGGAGTAAGGGACAGGGGGCGCAAACTAGCTCCGGGACCCAGTACTTC. Translated: CAWSKGQGAQTSSGTQYF. The chain links TRBV30 to TRBJ2-5; 12 nucleotides align to TRBD1. The J segment lost 7 bases and the V segment lost 2 bases, leaving 17 bases of the junction unmatched. Germline V gene data show CDR1 as GTSNPN and CDR2 as SVGIG (reference sequence). The CDR3 is 18 residues long.

J is TRBJ1-4 and V is TRBV6-2 or TRBV6-3; possible D gene TRBD1, 5 bases. The V gene lost 8 bases and the J gene lost 13 bases, with 17 bases spanning the gap. CDR1 is MNHEY and CDR2 is SVGEGT in the germline V gene. The length of the CDR3 is 12 residues. The CDR3 protein is CASGPHSGGLFF. CDR3 DNA: TGTGCCAGCGGCCCTCACAGCGGGGGACTGTTTTTT.

Comments on this clone: One end of the junction varies from germline; a read error may be responsible. The V gene is TRBV9, the J gene TRBJ2-3, with 11 bases matching TRBD2. The V gene's germline CDR1 is SGDLS and CDR2 YYNGEE. The length of the CDR3 is 13 residues. DNA for the CDR3: TGTGCCAGCAGCTTGGGGGGGACTAGCGGTTTTCATTTT. It codes for CASSLGGTSGFHF.

This clone was picked up a small number of times. The rearrangement uses TRBV7-2 and TRBJ2-5, with D possibly TRBD2 on 7 matching bases. Germline V gene data show CDR1 as SGHTA and CDR2 as FQGNSA. The CDR3 totals 16 residues. Trimming cost V 5 bases and J 1 base, with 17 bases left between them. The CDR3 sequence: CASSLGGLGPQETQYF. The CDR3 DNA is TGTGCCAGCAGCCTGGGGGGGCTGGGGCCCCAAGAGACCCAGTACTTC. Full variable domain (rest looked up from reference TRBV7-2 and TRBJ2-5): GAGVSQSPSNKVTEKGKDVELRCDPISGHTALYWYRQSLGQGLEFLIYFQGNSAPDKSGLPSDRFSAERTGGSVSTLTIQRTQQEDSAVYLCASSLGGLGPQETQYFGPGTRLLVL.

The chain is built from TRBV15 and TRBJ2-7; tentative D call: TRBD2 (5 bases). CDR3 length: 14 amino acids. Trimming removed 5 bases at V and 4 bases at J, with 15 bases between. Germline V gene sequence: CDR1 LNHNV, CDR2 YYDKDF (reference sequence). The CDR3 DNA follows: TGTGCCACCAGCCGCGAGCGGCAAGGTTACGAGCAGTACTTC. It is translated as CATSRERQGYEQYF. Full variable domain (missing parts from reference TRBV15 and TRBJ2-7): DAMVIQNPRYQVTQFGKPVTLSCSQTLNHNVMYWYQQKSSQAPKLLFHYYDKDFNNEADTPDNFQSRRPNTSFCFLDIRSPGLGDTAMYLCATSRERQGYEQYFGPGTRLTVT.

The chain links TRBV6-2 or TRBV6-3 to TRBJ1-1; D might be TRBD1 (5 bases). The germline gives CDR1 MNHEY, CDR2 SVGEGT. The CDR3 covers 15 residues. V was pared by 4 bases and J by 0 bases, with 12 bases between. CDR3 loop: CASSSRLQVNTEAFF. CDR3 in DNA: TGTGCCAGCAGTTCCAGGTTACAGGTGAACACTGAAGCTTTCTTT.

Only a few counts were recorded for this clone. The chain combines TRBV6-2 or TRBV6-3 with TRBJ2-1; 9 nucleotides line up with TRBD2. This CDR3 region has 18 residues. Unmatched junction bases numbered 13, after V lost 2 bases and J lost 5 bases. Germline CDR1 MNHEY, CDR2 SVGEGT. The CDR3 spells CASSYQAYGTSRNNEQFF. The CDR3 coding sequence is TGTGCCAGCAGTTACCAGGCATACGGGACTAGCAGAAACAATGAGCAGTTCTTC.